The 17 T cell receptor beta chains presented below share a single source sample, sequenced in a study of blood T cell repertoires in COVID-19. The method was immunoSEQ multiplex PCR; TCRdb's version includes in-frame clones alone and lacks a portion of them. Of 130,000 or so clones in the sample, approximately 90% were seen once. The sample comprised peripheral blood. These receptor sequences come from a man aged 60 to 75 with COVID-19, enrolled during active disease.

As concerns this clone: One junction end does not reproduce the germline sequence, and a read error may be involved. V usage is TRBV11-3 and J usage is TRBJ2-2, with D possibly TRBD2 on 5 matching bases. The CDR3 loop spans 14 amino acids. Looked up from germline, CDR1 is SGHNT and CDR2 is YENEEA. The CDR3 sequence: CASRLAANTGELLF. DNA for the CDR3: TGTGCCAGCAGATTAGCTGCGAACACCGGGGAGCTGCTTTTT. The full variable domain, in which reference TRBV11-3 and TRBJ2-2 provide the parts outside the CDR3, is EAGVVQSPRYKIIEKKQPVAFWCNPISGHNTLYWYLQNLGQGPELLIRYENEEAVDDSQLPKDRFSAERLKGVDSTLKIQPAELGDSAVYLCASRLAANTGELLFGEGSRLTVL.

Only a few counts were recorded for this clone. The chain links TRBV5-1 to TRBJ2-7; D is possibly TRBD1 (7 bases). V gave up 4 bases and J gave up 5 bases, with 22 bases separating them. Germline V gives CDR1 SGHRS, CDR2 YFSETQ. This CDR3 is built from 16 residues. The CDR3 spells CASSLVEGGGMDEQYF. The CDR3 DNA sequence: TGCGCCAGCAGCCTCGTAGAAGGGGGCGGGATGGACGAGCAGTACTTC.

The rearrangement uses TRBV19 and TRBJ1-1; TRBD1 is a possible D gene (5 bases). Trimming removed 4 bases from V and 0 bases from J, with 12 bases in between. This CDR3 has 15 amino acids. CDR1 is LNHDA and CDR2 is SQIVND in the germline V gene (reference sequence). The CDR3 protein is CASSRYQGMNTEAFF. The CDR3 DNA reads as TGTGCCAGTAGTAGGTATCAGGGAATGAACACTGAAGCTTTCTTT.

The gene calls are TRBV5-1 and TRBJ1-2, with a weak D call TRBD1 (6 bases). The CDR3 has 14 residues. Germline V lookup: CDR1 SGHRS, CDR2 YFSETQ. V was clipped by 0 bases and J by 3 bases, with 9 bases between them. DNA for the CDR3: TGCGCCAGCAGCTTGGACAGGGTTGACTATGGCTACACCTTC. Amino acid sequence: CASSLDRVDYGYTF.

This chain connects TRBV7-7 to TRBJ2-5; no definite D call. Germline assignment: CDR1 SSHAT and CDR2 FNYEAQ (reference sequence). This CDR3 is 14 amino acids long. Trimming took off 4 bases at V and 3 bases at J, with 12 bases between the two ends. CDR3 bases: TGTGCCAGCAGCTCCATCCAACGGGAAGAGACCCAGTACTTC. It is translated as CASSSIQREETQYF.

CDR3 sequence (DNA): TGTGCCTGGAGGTTAGCGGGGGCCCCAGAGACCCAGTACTTC. Translating it yields CAWRLAGAPETQYF. The chain recombines TRBV30 with TRBJ2-5; TRBD2 aligns across 9 bases. J lost 4 bases, V lost 3 bases, and 6 bases had no gene match. CDR3 size: 14 residues. Per germline, CDR1 GTSNPN and CDR2 SVGIG (reference sequence).

V is TRBV12-3 or TRBV12-4 and J is TRBJ1-1; no firm D call. Trimming pared 7 bases from V and 2 bases from J, leaving 11 bases between. This CDR3 spans 13 amino acids. The CDR3 protein is CASNPEENTEAFF. CDR3 sequence (DNA): TGTGCCAGCAACCCGGAGGAAAACACTGAAGCTTTCTTT.

The chain links TRBV28 to TRBJ2-7; D may be TRBD1 (6 bases). Germline CDR1 reads MDHEN; CDR2 reads SYDVKM. V was pared by 4 bases and J by 1 base, with 14 bases between. CDR3 size: 15 residues. The CDR3: CASSSPRTVSYEQYF. For the CDR3, the DNA is TGTGCCAGCAGTTCCCCGCGGACAGTTTCCTACGAGCAGTACTTC.

This chain joins TRBV6-2 or TRBV6-3 and TRBJ1-5; tentative D call: TRBD1 (6 bases). Between the trimmed V and J ends, which lost 2 bases and 6 bases, there was a span of 14 bases. The germline gives CDR1 MNHEY, CDR2 SVGEGT. The CDR3 covers 15 residues. The CDR3 sequence is CASSYGDRSAQPQHF. CDR3 coding DNA: TGTGCCAGCAGTTACGGTGACAGGTCGGCTCAGCCCCAGCATTTT.

This chain links TRBV28 with TRBJ1-6; 7 nucleotides align to TRBD1. V shed 5 bases and J 9 bases; nucleotides not matched to a gene: 16. The CDR3 is 17 amino acids. CDR1 MDHEN and CDR2 SYDVKM come from the germline V gene. CDR3 residues: CASSPSQGLVASSPLHF. The CDR3 DNA reads TGTGCCAGCAGTCCTTCACAGGGGCTAGTAGCGAGTTCACCCCTCCACTTT. Using reference TRBV28 and TRBJ1-6 for the parts outside the CDR3, the full variable domain is DVKVTQSSRYLVKRTGEKVFLECVQDMDHENMFWYRQDPGLGLRLIYFSYDVKMKEKGDIPEGYSVSREKKERFSLILESASTNQTSMYLCASSPSQGLVASSPLHFGNGTRLTVT.

The rearrangement links TRBV3-1 (or the pseudogene TRBV3-2) to TRBJ1-3; weak D call: TRBD1 (6 bases). The CDR3 sequence is 16 residues long. Per germline, CDR1 LGHDT and CDR2 YNNKEL (reference sequence). The V gene lost 5 bases and the J gene lost 10 bases, with 24 bases spanning the gap. The CDR3 DNA sequence: TGTGCCAGCAGCTCTGTTAGGGACACCCGGAGAGAGACCATATATTTT. It yields the protein CASSSVRDTRRETIYF.

In this sample, this clone turned up once. V gene TRBV14 combines with J gene TRBJ2-7, with D unclear. Germline V CDR1 and CDR2: SGHDN, FVKESK. Trimming shortened V by 0 bases and J by 7 bases, and 19 bases separated the two germline ends. This CDR3 region has 16 residues. This chain's CDR3 is CASSQDSPSFLWEQYF. The CDR3 DNA sequence: TGTGCCAGCAGCCAAGATAGCCCTTCCTTCCTCTGGGAGCAGTACTTC.

The chain recombines TRBV28 with TRBJ2-3; TRBD1 aligns across 8 bases. J was trimmed by 1 base and V by 4 bases; bases with no gene match: 7. There are 16 residues in the CDR3. The germline gives CDR1 MDHEN, CDR2 SYDVKM. Here the CDR3 DNA reads TGTGCCAGCAGTTCAGACAGGGGAAGGGGCACAGATACGCAGTATTTT. Translated, it gives CASSSDRGRGTDTQYF.

The chain employs TRBV24-1 and TRBJ1-5; 9 nucleotides line up with TRBD1. Germline V CDR1 and CDR2: KGHDR, SFDVKD. The V gene end was trimmed by 12 bases and the J gene end by 3 bases; junction bases not matched to a gene: 2. The CDR3 consists of 12 residues. The CDR3: CASQGANQPQHF. In DNA, the CDR3 is TGTGCCTCACAGGGGGCCAATCAGCCCCAGCATTTT.

V and J are TRBV6-5 and TRBJ1-6, with D possibly being TRBD1 (6 bases). CDR1 is MNHEY and CDR2 is SVGAGI in the germline V gene. This CDR3 has 12 amino acids. The V gene lost 7 bases and the J gene lost 8 bases, with 9 bases spanning the gap. This CDR3 reads CASTHRDSPLHF. DNA for the CDR3: TGTGCCAGCACGCACAGGGATTCACCCCTCCACTTT.

V gene TRBV29-1 combines with J gene TRBJ1-1; tentatively, D is TRBD1 (5 bases). This CDR3 spans 13 amino acids. CDR1 is SQVTM, CDR2 ANQGSEA, per germline. V shed 1 base and J shed 10 bases, with 16 bases lying between them. The CDR3 region is CSVEGGGFERAFF. The CDR3 bases are TGCAGCGTTGAAGGGGGGGGTTTTGAGAGAGCTTTCTTT.

The chain couples TRBV6-1 to TRBJ1-5, with 9 bases aligning to TRBD1. Germline CDR1 reads MNHNS; CDR2 reads SASEGT. CDR3 size: 15 residues. V was clipped by 3 bases and J by 6 bases; unmatched bases: 6. CDR3 amino acids: CASSEGVQGAQPQHF. DNA of the CDR3: TGTGCCAGCAGTGAGGGGGTACAGGGGGCTCAGCCCCAGCATTTT.